The 18 T cell receptor beta chains below all came from one sample that was sequenced in a study of cytomegalovirus exposure and HLA in healthy donors. Sequencing was performed with immunoSEQ multiplex PCR; in TCRdb, only in-frame clones are kept and a portion is missing. The sample has 250,000 or so clones, about 87% seen once. The sequenced sample was PBMCs. Receptors were obtained from a man aged 18 to 29 in good health and CMV-seronegative.

The chain combines TRBV28 with TRBJ1-2, with TRBD1 as a possible D gene (5 bases). The CDR3 covers 13 residues. The germline V gene encodes CDR1 MDHEN and CDR2 SYDVKM. V was pared by 4 bases and J by 5 bases, with 11 bases between. The CDR3 DNA follows: TGTGCCAGCAGTTGGGGGGAAACGTATGGCTACACCTTC. This translates into CASSWGETYGYTF.

This clone was counted between two and nine times. This chain's CDR3 is CSANRWGEQYF. In nucleotides, the CDR3 is TGCAGTGCCAACAGGTGGGGCGAGCAGTACTTC. The chain has TRBV20-1 and TRBJ2-7, with D possibly being TRBD1 (5 bases). This CDR3 spans 11 amino acids. Per the germline V gene, CDR1 is DFQATT and CDR2 is SNEGSKA (reference sequence). V gave up 6 bases and J gave up 6 bases, with 12 bases separating them.

The chain couples TRBV7-6 to TRBJ2-7; 9 bases align to TRBD1. V gave up 5 bases and J gave up 6 bases; unmatched junction bases: 8. Germline V gene sequence: CDR1 SGHVS, CDR2 FNYEAQ. The CDR3 length is 14 residues. The CDR3 DNA is TGTGCCAGCAGCGTTACAGGGGGCAGGGGCGAGCAGTACTTC. This encodes CASSVTGGRGEQYF.

The chain is built from TRBV18 and TRBJ2-7, with TRBD2 matching 11 bases. V lost 0 bases, J lost 2 bases, and 6 bases stayed unmatched. CDR1 and CDR2 (germline): KGHSH, LQKENI. The CDR3 spans 17 residues. CDR3 DNA: TGTGCCAGCTCACCACCCATGACTAGCGGGAAAACCTACGAGCAGTACTTC. It specifies CASSPPMTSGKTYEQYF.

This clone was seen a few times. The V gene is TRBV27, the J gene TRBJ1-5; no firm D call. The V gene's germline CDR1 is MNHEY and CDR2 SMNVEV (reference sequence). V was trimmed by 5 bases and J by 0 bases, leaving 14 bases between them. This CDR3 is 16 amino acids long. CDR3 sequence (DNA): TGTGCCAGCAGTCCCACGACACCCTATAGCAATCAGCCCCAGCATTTT. Protein sequence: CASSPTTPYSNQPQHF.

The chain joins TRBV28 to TRBJ1-2; TRBD1 is a possible D gene (5 bases). Germline CDR1 and CDR2: MDHEN and SYDVKM. The CDR3 is 14 amino acids. Trimming stripped 5 bases from V and 5 bases from J, with 15 bases between. CDR3 sequence: CASSPGRGKYGYTF. The CDR3 DNA reads as TGTGCCAGCAGTCCCGGTCGGGGGAAATATGGCTACACCTTC.

The V and J genes are TRBV18 and TRBJ1-6, with TRBD1 matching over 7 bases. Germline CDR1 is KGHSH and CDR2 is LQKENI. This CDR3 contains 14 residues. Trimming cost V 2 bases and J 7 bases; bases outside gene matches: 2. The CDR3 coding sequence is TGTGCCAGCTCACCATGGGACAGAAATTCACCCCTCCACTTT. Protein product: CASSPWDRNSPLHF.

This chain joins TRBV5-6 and TRBJ2-6, with D possibly matching TRBD2 (5 bases). The V and J ends lost 2 bases and 3 bases respectively, with 6 bases between them. The CDR3 is made up of 14 amino acids. Germline CDR1 is SGHDT and CDR2 is YYEEEE. The CDR3 spells CASSFRDGANVLTF. The CDR3 DNA reads as TGTGCCAGCAGCTTCCGGGATGGGGCCAACGTCCTGACTTTC.

This rearrangement joins TRBV27 to TRBJ2-3; D is uncertain. CDR1 and CDR2 from the germline V gene are MNHEY and SMNVEV (reference sequence). V lost 5 bases and J lost 4, with 13 bases in between. There are 14 residues in the CDR3. Here the CDR3 reads CASSIRVVADTQYF. The DNA for the CDR3 is TGTGCCAGCAGTATCCGGGTAGTTGCAGATACGCAGTATTTT.

The rearrangement links TRBV7-2 to TRBJ1-2; no clear D gene. Per the germline V gene, CDR1 is SGHTA and CDR2 is FQGNSA. Trimming pared 5 bases from V and 1 base from J, leaving 11 bases between. This CDR3 has 14 residues. The CDR3 DNA follows: TGTGCCAGCAGCCCGTCGGAGGGTAACTATGGCTACACCTTC. Translation gives CASSPSEGNYGYTF.

The gene calls are TRBV15 and TRBJ1-6, with D possibly being TRBD1 (5 bases). Germline CDR1 is LNHNV and CDR2 is YYDKDF (reference sequence). The CDR3 runs 17 residues. Trimming took 5 bases from V and 10 from J, leaving 24 bases between them. This CDR3 reads CATSGAHWTESASPLHF. For the CDR3, the DNA is TGTGCCACCAGCGGGGCCCACTGGACGGAGTCCGCATCACCCCTCCACTTT.

The V gene is TRBV28, the J gene TRBJ1-5, with 9 bases lining up with TRBD1. This CDR3 comprises 12 residues. V trimming: 8 bases; J trimming: 7 bases; junction bases outside the gene matches: 3. The germline V gene encodes CDR1 MDHEN and CDR2 SYDVKM. In DNA, the CDR3 is TGTGCCAGCGGGACAGGGAGACAGCCCCAGCATTTT. Translation gives CASGTGRQPQHF.

This sequence joins TRBV15 and TRBJ2-5, with TRBD2 as a possible D gene (7 bases). Germline loops: CDR1 LNHNV, CDR2 YYDKDF (reference sequence). Between the trimmed V and J ends, which lost 5 bases and 4 bases, there was a span of 20 bases. This CDR3 region has 16 residues. The CDR3 reads CATSWRRTRGGETQYF. CDR3 DNA sequence: TGTGCCACCAGCTGGCGAAGAACGAGGGGGGGAGAGACCCAGTACTTC.

The chain couples TRBV4-1 to TRBJ1-1, with 9 positions matching TRBD1. Germline CDR1 reads MGHRA; CDR2 reads YSYEKL. The CDR3 has 15 amino acids. V shed 3 bases and J 3 bases; nucleotides not matched to a gene: 5. CDR3 loop: CASSQWDRADTEAFF. DNA for the CDR3: TGCGCCAGCAGCCAGTGGGACAGGGCGGACACTGAAGCTTTCTTT.

This clone was picked up one time. V is TRBV28 and J is TRBJ1-2; D is uncertain. Trimming shortened V by 6 bases and J by 2 bases, and 7 bases separated the two germline ends. Germline V gene lookup returns CDR1 MDHEN and CDR2 SYDVKM. The CDR3 spans 12 residues. CDR3 amino acids: CASRPGNYGYTF. The CDR3 DNA is TGTGCCAGCAGGCCCGGGAACTATGGCTACACCTTC.

CDR3 sequence reads: CASSWPKEGLPGLTYEQYF. In nucleotides, the CDR3 is TGTGCCAGCAGCTGGCCTAAAGAAGGACTCCCGGGACTAACCTACGAGCAGTACTTC. This chain uses TRBV7-8 with TRBJ2-7; the match to TRBD2 covers 7 bases. Trimming at V came to 4 bases and at J to 2 bases, leaving 20 bases not matched to a gene. CDR1 is SGHVS and CDR2 is FQNEAQ in the germline V gene. The CDR3 runs 19 residues.

The rearrangement uses TRBV28 and TRBJ1-2; TRBD1 might be the D (5 bases). CDR1 is MDHEN and CDR2 is SYDVKM in the germline V gene. The CDR3 covers 16 residues. V was trimmed by 5 bases and J by 4 bases, leaving 20 bases between them. The CDR3 loop is CASSDHNAGLGYGYTF. CDR3 nucleotide sequence: TGTGCCAGCAGTGATCATAACGCGGGACTGGGCTATGGCTACACCTTC.

This clone was picked up a small number of times. V gene TRBV10-3 combines with J gene TRBJ1-4; TRBD1 aligns across 8 bases. The CDR3 covers 14 residues. Unmatched junction bases numbered 4, after V lost 5 bases and J lost 5 bases. Germline V gene sequence: CDR1 ENHRY, CDR2 SYGVKD. The chain's CDR3 is CAISKTGANEKLFF. CDR3 nucleotide sequence: TGTGCCATCAGTAAGACAGGGGCCAATGAAAAACTGTTTTTT.